These 15 T cell receptor beta chains came from one sample sequenced in a study of T cells in Graves' hyperthyroidism and ophthalmopathy. RNA transcripts were the template for amplifying TCR beta CDR3 regions. TCR CDR3 regions were first amplified by RT-PCR with HTBI primers. TCRdb reprocessed the multiplex PCR reads via MiXCR and lists one record per CDR3 protein. The profile shows about 610,000 distinct CDR3 sequences, roughly 14% of them singletons. The material sequenced was blood. The receptors were gathered from a woman aged 35 to 49 with Graves' ophthalmopathy.

Ten or more counts support this clonotype. V gene TRBV6-5 combines with J gene TRBJ1-5, with a weak D call TRBD1 (6 bases). V shed 6 bases and J shed 7 bases, with 19 bases lying between them. This CDR3 region has 15 residues. CDR1 and CDR2 from the germline V gene are MNHEY and SVGAGI. The CDR3 loop is CASSVGSRDNQPQHF. Here the CDR3 DNA reads TGTGCCAGCAGCGTAGGGTCCCGGGACAACCAGCCCCAGCATTTT.

On this clonotype: A much larger clone is a single base away; this may be a read error. V usage is TRBV7-2 and J usage is TRBJ2-4, with D perhaps given as TRBD1 or TRBD2 (6 bases each). CDR1 and CDR2 from the germline V gene are SGHTA and FQGNSA. The CDR3 is 15 amino acids. The chain's CDR3 is CASSPAWGAKNVQYF. CDR3 nucleotides: TGTGCCAGCAGCCCGGCCTGGGGGGCCAAAAACGTTCAGTACTTC.

In this sample, this clonotype turned up many times. The chain employs TRBV12-3 or TRBV12-4 and TRBJ1-1; 8 bases fit TRBD1. CDR3 size: 17 residues. V lost 7 bases, J lost 0 bases, and 13 bases stayed unmatched. This CDR3 reads CASTELGGTGMNTEAFF. Here the CDR3 DNA reads TGTGCCAGCACCGAGTTGGGTGGGACAGGCATGAACACTGAAGCTTTCTTT.

This chain uses TRBV19 with TRBJ1-2; 7 bases are shared with TRBD1. Germline trimming cut 7 bases from V and 8 bases from J; bases unmatched to any gene: 7. Germline V CDR1 and CDR2: LNHDA, SQIVND (reference sequence). The CDR3 covers 12 residues. The CDR3 bases are TGTGCCAGTAACACAGGGGCGCGAGGCTACACCTTC. Translated, it gives CASNTGARGYTF.

The gene calls are TRBV7-9 and TRBJ1-5, with a weak D call TRBD1 (5 bases). V lost 5 bases to trimming and J lost 2 bases, with 13 bases between them. The CDR3 sequence is 15 residues long. Looked up from germline, CDR1 is SEHNR and CDR2 is FQNEAQ (reference sequence). CDR3 loop: CASSRGDFGNQPQHF. The CDR3 DNA sequence: TGTGCCAGCAGCCGAGGGGACTTTGGCAATCAGCCCCAGCATTTT.

The chain links TRBV11-2 to TRBJ2-2; D possibly matches TRBD1 or TRBD2 (7 bases each). The germline CDR1 and CDR2 sequences are SGHAT and FQNNGV. V was trimmed by 4 bases and J by 6 bases, leaving 12 bases between them. The CDR3 runs 14 residues. The CDR3 nucleotides read TGTGCCAGCAGCTCGACAGGGAGGGCCGGGGAGCTGTTTTTT. Its translation is CASSSTGRAGELFF.

The chain employs TRBV20-1 and TRBJ2-7; D might be TRBD1 or TRBD2, each matching 6 bases. Germline V gives CDR1 DFQATT, CDR2 SNEGSKA (reference sequence). The CDR3 covers 13 residues. V lost 6 bases and J 3 bases, leaving 15 bases between the germline ends. The CDR3: CSATPGASYEQYF. CDR3 sequence (DNA): TGCAGTGCCACTCCGGGGGCTAGCTACGAGCAGTACTTC.

This clonotype was seen at least ten times. The genes are TRBV7-9 and TRBJ1-3; D unresolved. Looked up from germline, CDR1 is SEHNR and CDR2 is FQNEAQ (reference sequence). Trimming pared 6 bases from V and 0 bases from J, leaving 9 bases between. The CDR3 extends over 14 amino acids. CDR3 nucleotide sequence: TGTGCCAGCAGGCCACAGTTCTCTGGAAACACCATATATTTT. This encodes CASRPQFSGNTIYF.

This clonotype has a count of ten or more. The V gene is TRBV5-5, the J gene TRBJ2-7, with unresolved D. This CDR3 has 15 amino acids. V was cut by 0 bases and J by 3 bases, with 13 bases left in between. Germline V gene data show CDR1 as SGHKS and CDR2 as YYEKEE (reference sequence). CDR3 protein: CASSLEGIYSYEQYF. The DNA for the CDR3 is TGTGCCAGCAGCTTGGAAGGGATCTATAGCTACGAGCAGTACTTC.

This clonotype was counted at least ten times. The genes are TRBV7-3 and TRBJ2-5; the D is unclear. Trimming took 4 bases from V and 5 from J, leaving 11 bases between them. Germline V gene data show CDR1 as SGHTA and CDR2 as FQGTGA. The CDR3 spans 13 residues. CDR3 sequence reads: CASSSGWRETQYF. CDR3 in DNA: TGTGCCAGCAGCTCTGGATGGCGGGAGACCCAGTACTTC.

The chain uses TRBV19 and TRBJ2-5; D ambiguous. Between the trimmed V and J ends, which lost 5 bases and 1 base, there was a span of 11 bases. CDR3 size: 14 residues. Germline values: CDR1 LNHDA, CDR2 SQIVND (reference sequence). In DNA, the CDR3 is TGTGCCAGTAGTGATCTGAATCTCCAAGAGACCCAGTACTTC. Residues: CASSDLNLQETQYF. Supplemented by reference TRBV19 and TRBJ2-5, the full variable domain reads DGGITQSPKYLFRKEGQNVTLSCEQNLNHDAMYWYRQDPGQGLRLIYYSQIVNDFQKGDIAEGYSVSREKKESFPLTVTSAQKNPTAFYLCASSDLNLQETQYFGPGTRLLVL.

This clonotype has a handful of counts. The V and J genes are TRBV20-1 and TRBJ2-7; 8 bases match TRBD2. Trimming took 8 bases from V and 0 from J; bases not matched to a gene: 6. Germline V gene lookup returns CDR1 DFQATT and CDR2 SNEGSKA (reference sequence). The CDR3 is 13 amino acids. The CDR3 loop is CSPTLAGSYEQYF. As DNA, the CDR3 is TGCAGTCCTACCCTAGCGGGCTCCTACGAGCAGTACTTC.

This clonotype was observed at least ten times. J is TRBJ2-2 and V is TRBV11-3; D possibly corresponds to TRBD1 (5 bases). From germline, CDR1 is SGHNT and CDR2 YENEEA. Trimming pared 5 bases from V and 6 bases from J, leaving 7 bases between. The CDR3 has 12 residues. CDR3: CASSLQAGELFF. The CDR3 nucleotides are TGTGCCAGCAGCCTACAGGCCGGGGAGCTGTTTTTT. The variable domain in full, completed from reference TRBV11-3 and TRBJ2-2, reads EAGVVQSPRYKIIEKKQPVAFWCNPISGHNTLYWYLQNLGQGPELLIRYENEEAVDDSQLPKDRFSAERLKGVDSTLKIQPAELGDSAVYLCASSLQAGELFFGEGSRLTVL.

This clonotype has a count of ten or more. The chain joins TRBV4-1 to TRBJ1-1; D gene ambiguous. Trimming cost V 1 base and J 6 bases, with 12 bases left between them. Germline V gives CDR1 MGHRA, CDR2 YSYEKL. This CDR3 has 14 amino acids. This CDR3 reads CASSQGPRWPEAFF. The CDR3 nucleotides are TGCGCCAGCAGCCAAGGGCCCCGTTGGCCTGAAGCTTTCTTT.

The chain combines TRBV6-5 with TRBJ1-1; D ambiguous. Per the germline V gene, CDR1 is MNHEY and CDR2 is SVGAGI. Trimming removed 2 bases from V and 1 base from J, with 11 bases in between. This CDR3 region has 15 residues. The CDR3: CASSYSRSGNTEAFF. Written as DNA, the CDR3 is TGTGCCAGCAGTTACAGTCGGAGCGGGAACACTGAAGCTTTCTTT.